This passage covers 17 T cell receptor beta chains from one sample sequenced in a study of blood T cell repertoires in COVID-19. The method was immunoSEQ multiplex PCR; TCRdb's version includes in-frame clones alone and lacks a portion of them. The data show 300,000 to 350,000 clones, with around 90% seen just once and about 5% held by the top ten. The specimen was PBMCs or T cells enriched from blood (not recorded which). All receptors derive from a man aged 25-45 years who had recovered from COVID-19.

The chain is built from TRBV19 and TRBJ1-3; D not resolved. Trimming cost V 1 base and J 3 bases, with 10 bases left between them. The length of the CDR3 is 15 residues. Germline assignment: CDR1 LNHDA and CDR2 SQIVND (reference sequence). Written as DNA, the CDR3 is TGTGCCAGTAGTATAGCCCTCGGGATTGGAAACACCATATATTTT. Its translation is CASSIALGIGNTIYF.

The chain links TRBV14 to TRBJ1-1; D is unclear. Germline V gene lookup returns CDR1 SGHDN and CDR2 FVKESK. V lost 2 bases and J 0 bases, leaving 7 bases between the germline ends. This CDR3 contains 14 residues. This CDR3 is CASSQYSMNTEAFF. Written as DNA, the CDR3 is TGTGCCAGCAGCCAATACAGCATGAACACTGAAGCTTTCTTT.

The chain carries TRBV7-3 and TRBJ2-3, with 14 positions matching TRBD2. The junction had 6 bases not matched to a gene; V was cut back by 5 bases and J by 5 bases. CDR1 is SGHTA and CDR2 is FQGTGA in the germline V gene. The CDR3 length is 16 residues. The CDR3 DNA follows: TGTGCCAGCAGCCGCCGGACTAGCGGGGGGAGAGATACGCAGTATTTT. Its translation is CASSRRTSGGRDTQYF. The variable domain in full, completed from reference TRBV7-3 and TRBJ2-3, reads GAGVSQTPSNKVTEKGKYVELRCDPISGHTALYWYRQSLGQGPEFLIYFQGTGAADDSGLPNDRFFAVRPEGSVSTLKIQRTERGDSAVYLCASSRRTSGGRDTQYFGPGTRLTVL.

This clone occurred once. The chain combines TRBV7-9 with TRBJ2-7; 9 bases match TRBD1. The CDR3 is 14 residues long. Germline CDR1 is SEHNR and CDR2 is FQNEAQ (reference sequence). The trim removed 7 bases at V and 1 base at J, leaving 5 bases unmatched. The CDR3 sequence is CASTRTGESYEQYF. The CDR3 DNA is TGTGCCAGCACCAGGACAGGGGAATCCTACGAGCAGTACTTC.

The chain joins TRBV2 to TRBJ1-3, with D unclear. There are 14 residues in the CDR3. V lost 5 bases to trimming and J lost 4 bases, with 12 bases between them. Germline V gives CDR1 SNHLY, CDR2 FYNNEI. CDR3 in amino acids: CASSQLLSGNTIYF. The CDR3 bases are TGTGCCAGCAGTCAACTGCTCTCCGGAAACACCATATATTTT.

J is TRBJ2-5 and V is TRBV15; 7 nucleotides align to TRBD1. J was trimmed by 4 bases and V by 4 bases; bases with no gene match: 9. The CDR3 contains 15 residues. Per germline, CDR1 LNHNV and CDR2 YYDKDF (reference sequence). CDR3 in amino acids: CATSTRQGGGETQYF. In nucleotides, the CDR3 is TGTGCCACCAGCACCCGACAGGGTGGGGGAGAGACCCAGTACTTC. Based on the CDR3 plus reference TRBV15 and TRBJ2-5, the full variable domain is DAMVIQNPRYQVTQFGKPVTLSCSQTLNHNVMYWYQQKSSQAPKLLFHYYDKDFNNEADTPDNFQSRRPNTSFCFLDIRSPGLGDTAMYLCATSTRQGGGETQYFGPGTRLLVL.

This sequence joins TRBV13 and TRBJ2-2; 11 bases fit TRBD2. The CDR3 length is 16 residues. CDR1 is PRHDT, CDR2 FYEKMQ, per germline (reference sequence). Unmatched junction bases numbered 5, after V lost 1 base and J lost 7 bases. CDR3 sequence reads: CASSLELAGDVGELFF. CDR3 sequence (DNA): TGTGCCAGCAGCTTAGAACTAGCGGGGGACGTCGGGGAGCTGTTTTTT.

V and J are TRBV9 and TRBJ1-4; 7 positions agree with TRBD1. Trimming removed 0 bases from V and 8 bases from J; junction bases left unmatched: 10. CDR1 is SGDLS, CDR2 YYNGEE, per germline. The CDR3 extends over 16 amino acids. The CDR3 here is CASSVAWDSPEEKLFF. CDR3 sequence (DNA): TGTGCCAGCAGCGTAGCTTGGGACAGCCCGGAGGAAAAACTGTTTTTT.

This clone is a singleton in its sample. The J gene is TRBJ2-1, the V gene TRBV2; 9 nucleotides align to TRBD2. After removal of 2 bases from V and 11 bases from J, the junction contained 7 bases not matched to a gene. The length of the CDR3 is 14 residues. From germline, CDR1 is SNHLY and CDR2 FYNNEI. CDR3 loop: CASSERAAGGKQFF. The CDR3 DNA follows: TGTGCCAGCAGTGAAAGGGCAGCGGGGGGAAAGCAGTTCTTC.

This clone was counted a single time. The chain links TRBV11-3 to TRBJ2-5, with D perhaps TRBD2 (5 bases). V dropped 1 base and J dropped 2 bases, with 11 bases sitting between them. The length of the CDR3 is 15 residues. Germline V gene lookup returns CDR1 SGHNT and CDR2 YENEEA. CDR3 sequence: CASSLGGSPQETQYF. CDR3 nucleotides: TGTGCCAGCAGCTTAGGAGGGTCCCCTCAAGAGACCCAGTACTTC.

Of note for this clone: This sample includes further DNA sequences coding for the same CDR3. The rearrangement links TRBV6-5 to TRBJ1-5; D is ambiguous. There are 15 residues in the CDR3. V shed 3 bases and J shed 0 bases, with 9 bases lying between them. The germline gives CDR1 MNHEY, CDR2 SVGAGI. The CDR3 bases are TGTGCCAGCAGTTATCGAGGGCTTAGCAATCAGCCCCAGCATTTT. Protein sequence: CASSYRGLSNQPQHF.

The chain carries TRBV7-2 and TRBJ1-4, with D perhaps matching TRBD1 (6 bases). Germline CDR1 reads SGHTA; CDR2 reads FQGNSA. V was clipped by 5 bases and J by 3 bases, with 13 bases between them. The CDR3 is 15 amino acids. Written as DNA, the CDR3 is TGTGCCAGCAGCCCCCGACAGGCTTCTAATGAAAAACTGTTTTTT. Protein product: CASSPRQASNEKLFF.

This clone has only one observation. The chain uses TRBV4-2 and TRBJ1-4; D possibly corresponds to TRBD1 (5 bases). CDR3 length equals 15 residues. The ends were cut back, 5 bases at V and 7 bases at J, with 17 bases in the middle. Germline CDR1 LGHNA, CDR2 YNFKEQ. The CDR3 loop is CASSLLEQGSEKLFF. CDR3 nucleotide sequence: TGTGCCAGCAGCTTGTTGGAGCAGGGCAGTGAAAAACTGTTTTTT.

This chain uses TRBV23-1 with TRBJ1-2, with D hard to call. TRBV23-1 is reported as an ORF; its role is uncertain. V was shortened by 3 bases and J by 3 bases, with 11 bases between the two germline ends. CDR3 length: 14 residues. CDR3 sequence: CASSQSPADYGYTF. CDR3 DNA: TGCGCCAGCAGTCAGAGTCCCGCGGACTATGGCTACACCTTC.

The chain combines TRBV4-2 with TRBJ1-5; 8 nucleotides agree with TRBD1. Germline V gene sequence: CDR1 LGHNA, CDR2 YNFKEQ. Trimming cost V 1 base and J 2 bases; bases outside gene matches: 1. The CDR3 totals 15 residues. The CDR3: CASSQATGGNQPQHF. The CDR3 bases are TGTGCCAGCAGCCAAGCGACAGGGGGCAATCAGCCCCAGCATTTT.

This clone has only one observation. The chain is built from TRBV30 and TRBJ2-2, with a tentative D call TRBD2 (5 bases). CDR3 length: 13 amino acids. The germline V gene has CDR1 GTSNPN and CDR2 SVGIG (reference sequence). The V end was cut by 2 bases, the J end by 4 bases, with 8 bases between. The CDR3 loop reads CAWSSTSTGELFF. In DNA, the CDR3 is TGTGCCTGGAGTTCCACTAGCACCGGGGAGCTGTTTTTT.

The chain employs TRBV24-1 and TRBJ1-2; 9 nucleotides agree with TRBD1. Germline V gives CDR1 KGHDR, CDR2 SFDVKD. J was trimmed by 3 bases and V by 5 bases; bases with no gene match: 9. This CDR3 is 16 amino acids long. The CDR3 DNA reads TGTGCCACCAGTGCCCGGACAGGGGTGGGGCACTATGGCTACACCTTC. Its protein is CATSARTGVGHYGYTF.